This passage covers 3 T cell receptor beta chains from one sample sequenced in a study of T cell changes during pregnancy in multiple sclerosis. TCRdb keeps only in-frame clones here, not all; method: immunoSEQ multiplex PCR. This sample has about 93,000 clones; 85% to 95% occur once, and the top ten carry approximately 2.2%. The specimen was peripheral blood, collected after pregnancy. These receptors came from a female donor with multiple sclerosis, enrolled in a pregnancy study.

This sequence joins TRBV7-2 and TRBJ2-1; D is perhaps TRBD1 (5 bases). The CDR3 consists of 14 residues. The germline gives CDR1 SGHTA, CDR2 FQGNSA. Deletions cut 0 bases from V and 9 bases from J, with 12 bases between. CDR3: CASSLAPGYGEQFF. CDR3 DNA: TGTGCCAGCAGCTTAGCCCCAGGGTACGGTGAGCAGTTCTTC.

V and J are TRBV6-5 and TRBJ2-3; maybe TRBD1 (6 bases). The ends were cut back, 6 bases at V and 5 bases at J, with 12 bases in the middle. CDR3 length: 13 residues. Germline V gene sequence: CDR1 MNHEY, CDR2 SVGAGI. DNA of the CDR3: TGTGCCAGCAGCCACAGGGTCCTAGATACGCAGTATTTT. This sequence encodes CASSHRVLDTQYF.

CDR3 protein: CASSLPPDRGGDTQYF. DNA of the CDR3: TGTGCCAGCAGCTTACCCCCGGACAGGGGTGGAGATACGCAGTATTTT. J is TRBJ2-3 and V is TRBV5-5; 9 nucleotides align to TRBD1. The J segment lost 5 bases and the V segment lost 2 bases, leaving 9 bases of the junction unmatched. This CDR3 spans 16 amino acids. The V gene's germline CDR1 is SGHKS and CDR2 YYEKEE (reference sequence).